A selection of T cell receptor beta chains follows, all from one sample in a study of T cells after yellow fever vaccination. TCRdb reprocessed the 5' RACE reads with MiXCR, giving one entry per CDR3 protein. The table lists some 350,000 distinct CDR3 sequences, 4.1% of them singletons. Sequenced material: PBMCs, taken 5 days after the yellow fever booster vaccination. The receptors here all came from a man younger than 30 who received the YFV17D yellow fever vaccine. The CDR3 runs from the conserved cysteine through the conserved F or W. A D gene is named only where the DNA matches it firmly. For some rows the clone size is stated as once, few or many, or as a class when expanded; others skip it.

D gene: TRBD1; CDR3 length: 16; V gene: TRBV6-2/TRBV6-3; J gene: TRBJ2-7; clone size: .; CDR3 protein: CASQGQGGGRAYEQYF; CDR3 DNA: TGTGCCAGCCAAGGACAGGGGGGCGGACGCGCCTACGAGCAGTACTTC
D gene: .; CDR3 length: 15; V gene: TRBV4-3; J gene: TRBJ2-3; clone size: .; CDR3 protein: CASSQEGADTDTQYF; CDR3 DNA: TGCGCCAGCAGCCAAGAAGGGGCGGACACAGATACGCAGTATTTT
D gene: TRBD2; CDR3 length: 19; V gene: TRBV9; J gene: TRBJ2-5; clone size: few; CDR3 protein: CASSLRPISSGGSQETQYF; CDR3 DNA: TGTGCCAGCAGCCTCCGCCCCATCTCTAGCGGGGGATCCCAAGAGACCCAGTACTTC
D gene: .; CDR3 length: 14; V gene: TRBV6-2/TRBV6-3; J gene: TRBJ2-5; clone size: .; CDR3 protein: CASRTDVIRETQYF; CDR3 DNA: TGTGCCAGCAGGACGGACGTAATTCGAGAGACCCAGTACTTC
D gene: .; CDR3 length: 16; V gene: TRBV5-6; J gene: TRBJ2-2; clone size: few; CDR3 protein: CASGRPGTLNTGELFF; CDR3 DNA: TGTGCCAGCGGACGCCCCGGGACCCTCAACACCGGGGAGCTGTTTTTT
D gene: .; CDR3 length: 15; V gene: TRBV15; J gene: TRBJ2-5; clone size: many; CDR3 protein: CATSRARLALETQYF; CDR3 DNA: TGTGCCACCAGCAGGGCCAGACTGGCCTTGGAGACCCAGTACTTC
D gene: .; CDR3 length: 12; V gene: TRBV7-9; J gene: TRBJ1-2; clone size: few; CDR3 protein: CASSLESYGYTF; CDR3 DNA: TGTGCCAGCAGCTTGGAGAGCTATGGCTACACCTTC
D gene: .; CDR3 length: 15; V gene: TRBV27; J gene: TRBJ1-2; clone size: few; CDR3 protein: CASSLFPSANYGYTF; CDR3 DNA: TGTGCCAGCAGTTTATTCCCGAGTGCTAACTATGGCTACACCTTC
D gene: .; CDR3 length: 15; V gene: TRBV29-1; J gene: TRBJ2-3; clone size: .; CDR3 protein: CSVEVRQDGPDTQYF; CDR3 DNA: TGCAGCGTTGAGGTTCGACAAGATGGCCCAGATACGCAGTATTTT
D gene: .; CDR3 length: 16; V gene: TRBV9; J gene: TRBJ1-2; clone size: .; CDR3 protein: CASSAYGGQGVYGYTF; CDR3 DNA: TGTGCCAGCAGCGCTTATGGGGGTCAGGGAGTCTATGGCTACACCTTC
D gene: .; CDR3 length: 15; V gene: TRBV7-2; J gene: TRBJ2-3; clone size: few; CDR3 protein: CASSLERGITDTQYF; CDR3 DNA: TGTGCCAGCAGCTTAGAACGGGGTATCACAGATACGCAGTATTTT
D gene: TRBD1; CDR3 length: 15; V gene: TRBV12-3/TRBV12-4; J gene: TRBJ2-1; clone size: .; CDR3 protein: CASSPRDRDWDEQFF; CDR3 DNA: TGTGCCAGCAGTCCCCGGGACAGGGATTGGGATGAGCAGTTCTTC
D gene: TRBD2; CDR3 length: 12; V gene: TRBV12-3/TRBV12-4; J gene: TRBJ2-1; clone size: .; CDR3 protein: CASSFSSGEQFF; CDR3 DNA: TGTGCCAGCAGTTTTTCTAGCGGTGAGCAGTTCTTC
D gene: TRBD1; CDR3 length: 15; V gene: TRBV7-8; J gene: TRBJ1-6; clone size: few; CDR3 protein: CASSPFRDRVSPLHF; CDR3 DNA: TGTGCCAGCAGCCCTTTCCGGGACAGGGTATCACCCCTCCACTTT
D gene: .; CDR3 length: 14; V gene: TRBV19; J gene: TRBJ2-3; clone size: many; CDR3 protein: CASSQGVPTDTQYF; CDR3 DNA: TGTGCCAGTAGTCAAGGGGTCCCTACAGATACGCAGTATTTT
D gene: TRBD2; CDR3 length: 15; V gene: TRBV12-3/TRBV12-4; J gene: TRBJ2-5; clone size: many; CDR3 protein: CASSLSGGRRETQYF; CDR3 DNA: TGTGCCAGCAGTTTAAGCGGGGGACGCCGGGAGACCCAGTACTTC
D gene: TRBD2; CDR3 length: 17; V gene: TRBV3-1; J gene: TRBJ2-3; clone size: many; CDR3 protein: CASSQGLAGISTDTQYF; CDR3 DNA: TGTGCCAGCAGCCAAGGACTAGCGGGGATAAGCACAGATACGCAGTATTTT
D gene: TRBD1; CDR3 length: 15; V gene: TRBV6-6; J gene: TRBJ2-2; clone size: few; CDR3 protein: CASSFGTGNTGELFF; CDR3 DNA: TGTGCCAGCAGTTTCGGGACAGGGAACACCGGGGAGCTGTTTTTT
D gene: .; CDR3 length: 14; V gene: TRBV19; J gene: TRBJ2-5; clone size: few; CDR3 protein: CASRALESQEAQYF; CDR3 DNA: TGTGCCAGTAGGGCCCTCGAGTCGCAGGAGGCCCAGTACTTC
D gene: TRBD1; CDR3 length: 14; V gene: TRBV7-6; J gene: TRBJ1-1; clone size: .; CDR3 protein: CASSSTQGYTEAFF; CDR3 DNA: TGTGCCAGCAGCTCAACACAGGGGTACACTGAAGCTTTCTTT
D gene: .; CDR3 length: 15; V gene: TRBV5-1; J gene: TRBJ1-4; clone size: .; CDR3 protein: CASTPEGWANEKLFF; CDR3 DNA: TGCGCCAGCACACCGGAGGGATGGGCTAATGAAAAACTGTTTTTT
D gene: .; CDR3 length: 15; V gene: TRBV7-9; J gene: TRBJ2-7; clone size: many; CDR3 protein: CASSSGPGTPLEQYF; CDR3 DNA: TGTGCCAGCAGCTCTGGGCCCGGGACACCTTTGGAGCAGTACTTC
D gene: .; CDR3 length: 16; V gene: TRBV9; J gene: TRBJ2-3; clone size: many; CDR3 protein: CASSVGAADGTDTQYF; CDR3 DNA: TGTGCCAGCAGCGTAGGGGCGGCCGACGGCACAGATACGCAGTATTTT
D gene: .; CDR3 length: 16; V gene: TRBV7-8; J gene: TRBJ2-3; clone size: .; CDR3 protein: CASSLQGVIPTDTQYF; CDR3 DNA: TGTGCCAGCAGCTTACAGGGAGTGATCCCGACAGATACGCAGTATTTT